The T cell receptor (beta chain) described here comes from a study of shared clonotypes between healthy human individuals. General observations from the study: There were few donors, and this limited the genetic and exposure-history diversity represented.

The donors, all of them Caucasian adults, lived in Nashville, Tennessee. Note on this clone: Its antigen is not known.

Germline-derived CDR1 and CDR2 are MNHEY and SMNVEV (reference sequence). The CDR3 has 14 amino acids. Trimming at V came to 6 bases and at J to 2 bases, leaving 5 bases not matched to a gene. Here immunoSEQ multiplex PCR was the method, and the copy in TCRdb shows in-frame clones only, minus some. The sample records 550,000 to 700,000 clones, around 73% being singletons. The V and J genes are TRBV27 and TRBJ1-2; TRBD1 matches at 8 bases. This TCR was sampled from a woman aged 25 to 39 in good health. Sequenced input: memory CD4+ T cells sorted from blood. Described subset: CD45RA-negative fraction. The chain's CDR3 is CASRDRGANYGYTF. CDR3 nucleotides: TGTGCCAGCAGAGACAGGGGAGCAAACTATGGCTACACCTTC.